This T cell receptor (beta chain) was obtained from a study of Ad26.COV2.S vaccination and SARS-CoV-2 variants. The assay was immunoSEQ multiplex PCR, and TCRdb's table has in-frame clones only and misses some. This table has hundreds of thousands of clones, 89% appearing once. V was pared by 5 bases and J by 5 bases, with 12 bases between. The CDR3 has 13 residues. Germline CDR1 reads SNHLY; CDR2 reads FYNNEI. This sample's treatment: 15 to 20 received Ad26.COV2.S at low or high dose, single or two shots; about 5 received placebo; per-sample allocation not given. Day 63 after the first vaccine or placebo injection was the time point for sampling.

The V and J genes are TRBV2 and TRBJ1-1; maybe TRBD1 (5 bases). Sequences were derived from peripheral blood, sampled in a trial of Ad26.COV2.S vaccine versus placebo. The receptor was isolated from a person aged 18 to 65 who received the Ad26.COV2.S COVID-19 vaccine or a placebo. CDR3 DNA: TGTGCCAGCAGTAAGCAGGGTTGGACTGAAGCTTTCTTT. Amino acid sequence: CASSKQGWTEAFF.